This T cell receptor beta chain was identified during a study of blood T cell repertoires in COVID-19 (dated by TCRdb to about 2020). About the study as a whole: The collaborator samples originated in the United States, Italy and Spain and spanned the acute and convalescent phases of COVID-19. The prospective study material was composed of cDNA or gDNA derived from T cells, B-cell-depleted T cells, or PBMCs. Deeply sampled blood TCRbeta repertoires from subjects exposed to, actively infected with, or recovered from COVID-19 were included in the dataset. The repertoires were released in a freely available public database intended as a resource for research on the immune response to SARS-CoV-2. The samples were drawn from two sources: the first 160 participants of the ongoing ImmuneRACE study, and over 950 subjects contributed by 6 global collaborators. Sample metadata almost always included a de-identified subject ID, COVID-19 status, age in years and sex. HLA class I and class II types, where available, came from metadata supplied by the sample provider rather than from assay-based typing. The paper's findings and limits, for the study overall: Clinical and demographic metadata were provided uncurated, with the amount varying by source and participant.

As to this clone: The antigen this receptor binds is unknown. Base qualities were left out, and no much larger clone turns up one base away.

The immunoSEQ Assay, a bias-controlled multiplex PCR, was used to amplify TCRbeta CDR3 regions from genomic DNA. Per the authors' processing: Nucleated cell counts per sample were estimated from amplification of reference gene primers within the assay. Sequence reads were collapsed and filtered to measure the absolute abundance of every unique TCRbeta CDR3 rearrangement. For each sample, productive Simpson clonality was calculated as the square root of Simpson's diversity index across productive rearrangements. Held by TCRdb, this immuneACCESS table contains in-frame sequences only and omits some clones. Under half of the omission traces to an unresolved V gene where checked; the cause of the rest is unknown. V and J calls and clone size are given by that table; D and trimming were obtained from the DNA. In all, the sample holds roughly 250,000 clones, and 82% of those were seen once. In total, the top ten clones hold 4% to 5% of the sample.

Collaborating institutions collected whole blood in K2EDTA tubes following their own protocols. For TCRbeta analysis, collaborators shipped samples as frozen whole blood, isolated PBMCs, or DNA extracted from either of those sample types. The CDR3 sequence holds 14 residues, the cysteine and phenylalanine included. Of all the DNA, just the CDR3 is kept, 42 bases in frame from base 1. The CDR1 and CDR2 encoded by the germline V gene are ENHRY and SYGVKD. V ends up 6 bases short and J 8 bases short, with an unmatched junction base count of 11. The clonotype comes from a woman aged 65 to 85 with acute or convalescent COVID-19. Rearrangement joined TRBV10-3 to TRBJ1-2; TRBD1 agrees with 8 junctional bases. Sample: peripheral blood. DNA sequence: TGTGCCATCAGAGGACAGGGTCTTCTATGGGGCTACACCTTC. This translates into CAIRGQGLLWGYTF.